A selection of T cell receptor beta chains follows, all from one sample in a study of cytomegalovirus exposure and HLA in healthy donors. Measured with immunoSEQ multiplex PCR; TCRdb has only the in-frame clones, and not every one. The data show 150,000 or so clones, about three quarters seen once. Input material: PBMCs. The source is a female donor in good health and CMV-seronegative. Each CDR3 is given with its conserved first and last residue. A D gene is named only where the DNA matches it firmly. For some rows the clone size is stated as once, few or many, or as a class when expanded; others skip it.

size	J	D	V	CDR3	DNA
-	TRBJ2-7	-	TRBV30	CAWKEGAGYEQYF	TGTGCCTGGAAGGAGGGGGCTGGGTACGAGCAGTACTTC
-	TRBJ2-2	-	TRBV23-1	CASSQQSGTLNTGELFF	TGCGCCAGCAGTCAACAATCCGGGACTCTGAACACCGGGGAGCTGTTTTTT
-	TRBJ2-5	TRBD1	TRBV9	CASSVGQGQETQYF	TGTGCCAGCAGCGTGGGACAGGGTCAAGAGACCCAGTACTTC
-	TRBJ2-3	TRBD1	TRBV29-1	CSVARDRGTDTQYF	TGCAGCGTTGCCCGGGACAGGGGCACAGATACGCAGTATTTT
-	TRBJ2-2	TRBD2	TRBV5-1	CASSLNSGRSTGELFF	TGCGCCAGCAGCTTGAACAGCGGGAGGAGTACCGGGGAGCTGTTTTTT
-	TRBJ2-5	TRBD1	TRBV7-6	CASSLVGTGGLETQYF	TGTGCCAGCAGCCTAGTGGGGACAGGGGGTCTAGAGACCCAGTACTTC
few	TRBJ1-2	TRBD1	TRBV7-9	CASSTRDSYGYTF	TGTGCCAGCAGCACCCGGGACAGCTATGGCTACACCTTC
-	TRBJ2-3	-	TRBV27	CASSPSTDTQYF	TGTGCCAGCAGTCCTTCTACAGATACGCAGTATTTT
few	TRBJ1-5	-	TRBV28	CASSLGGSFNQPQHF	TGTGCCAGCAGTTTAGGGGGCTCATTCAATCAGCCCCAGCATTTT
-	TRBJ2-7	TRBD2	TRBV4-2	CASSKGSGRLGNEQYF	TGTGCCAGCAGCAAGGGTAGCGGGAGGCTGGGGAACGAGCAGTACTTC
-	TRBJ2-5	-	TRBV19	CASSIHSRETQYF	TGTGCCAGTAGTATCCACAGCCGAGAGACCCAGTACTTC
-	TRBJ1-2	TRBD1	TRBV15	CATSRDRHQGDYGYTF	TGTGCCACCAGCAGAGATAGACACCAGGGGGACTATGGCTACACCTTC
-	TRBJ2-7	TRBD1	TRBV5-1	CASSLAKTGARSEQYF	TGCGCCAGCAGCTTGGCCAAGACAGGGGCGCGGTCCGAGCAGTACTTC
-	TRBJ2-7	TRBD1	TRBV29-1	CSVVGQGAYEQYF	TGCAGCGTTGTGGGACAGGGGGCCTACGAGCAGTACTTC
-	TRBJ1-2	-	TRBV9	CASSPQGHSPLYGYTF	TGTGCCAGCAGCCCGCAGGGACATTCCCCCCTCTATGGCTACACCTTC
-	TRBJ2-5	TRBD2	TRBV30	CAWSAGGQETQYF	TGTGCCTGGAGTGCGGGGGGACAAGAGACCCAGTACTTC
-	TRBJ1-2	-	TRBV4-2	CASSQVDRGTGYGYTF	TGTGCCAGCAGCCAAGTAGATCGGGGGACCGGCTATGGCTACACCTTC
-	TRBJ1-5	TRBD1	TRBV5-1	CASSPGTGANQPQHF	TGCGCCAGCAGCCCCGGGACAGGGGCGAATCAGCCCCAGCATTTT
few	TRBJ1-5	TRBD1	TRBV6-5	CASSSSRGQPQHF	TGTGCCAGCAGTTCGAGCAGGGGGCAGCCCCAGCATTTT
-	TRBJ2-3	TRBD2	TRBV9	CASSVTGGPADTQYF	TGTGCCAGCAGCGTAACGGGAGGGCCAGCTGATACGCAGTATTTT
-	TRBJ1-2	-	TRBV14	CASSQRVYYGYTF	TGTGCCAGCAGCCAGCGGGTCTACTATGGCTACACCTTC
-	TRBJ2-7	TRBD1	TRBV7-2	CASSRDRGYEQYF	TGTGCCAGCAGCAGGGACAGGGGTTACGAGCAGTACTTC
-	TRBJ1-2	-	TRBV6-5	CASSYSGDYPYGYTF	TGTGCCAGCAGTTACTCGGGGGACTATCCCTATGGCTACACCTTC
-	TRBJ2-7	TRBD2	TRBV15	CATSREGLAGGLSYEQYF	TGTGCCACCAGCAGAGAAGGGTTAGCGGGGGGCCTCTCCTACGAGCAGTACTTC
-	TRBJ1-6	-	TRBV28	CASSKESSYNSPLHF	TGTGCCAGCAGTAAAGAGAGCTCCTATAATTCACCCCTCCACTTT
-	TRBJ2-3	-	TRBV27	CASSLSRGTDTQYF	TGTGCCAGCAGTTTATCCCGGGGCACAGATACGCAGTATTTT
-	TRBJ2-5	-	TRBV11-2	CASRSLYQETQYF	TGTGCCAGCAGATCATTGTACCAAGAGACCCAGTACTTC
-	TRBJ2-7	TRBD2	TRBV30	CAWSPTTSGYYEQYF	TGTGCCTGGAGTCCCACGACTAGCGGGTACTACGAGCAGTACTTC
-	TRBJ2-3	-	TRBV5-1	CASSPQTGTDTQYF	TGCGCCAGCAGCCCACAGACAGGCACAGATACGCAGTATTTT
-	TRBJ2-7	TRBD2	TRBV7-2	CASTSPQPSGSSYEQYF	TGTGCCAGCACCTCCCCGCAACCTAGCGGGAGCTCCTACGAGCAGTACTTC
few	TRBJ2-3	-	TRBV9	CASSVEELFITDTQYF	TGTGCCAGCAGCGTAGAGGAGCTATTCATCACAGATACGCAGTATTTT
-	TRBJ2-2	TRBD2	TRBV12-5	CASGLTSGPLRGELVF	TGTGCTAGTGGCCTAACTAGCGGGCCTCTGAGGGGGGAGCTGGTTTTT
-	TRBJ2-1	-	TRBV9	CASSVRTAQGEQFF	TGTGCCAGCAGCGTGAGGACAGCCCAAGGGGAGCAGTTCTTC
-	TRBJ2-5	-	TRBV18	CASSLGGAETQYF	TGTGCCAGCTCACTAGGAGGAGCCGAGACCCAGTACTTC
-	TRBJ1-1	-	TRBV19	CASSITGDTEAFF	TGTGCCAGTAGTATCACGGGGGACACTGAAGCTTTCTTT
-	TRBJ2-7	-	TRBV7-3	CASSLTLSRIGEQYF	TGTGCCAGCAGCTTAACCCTATCGCGAATCGGCGAGCAGTACTTC
once	TRBJ2-7	-	TRBV29-1	CSVDAPRGGRYEQYF	TGCAGCGTTGATGCCCCGAGGGGAGGCCGCTACGAGCAGTACTTC
-	TRBJ2-7	-	TRBV7-2	CASSLVYGPGSSGEQYF	TGTGCCAGCAGCTTAGTTTACGGTCCAGGGTCCTCGGGCGAGCAGTACTTC
-	TRBJ2-7	-	TRBV5-6	CASSLVSPVYEQYF	TGTGCCAGCAGCTTGGTGTCTCCTGTCTACGAGCAGTACTTC
-	TRBJ2-6	-	TRBV19	CASRPDRGSLSGANVLTF	TGTGCCAGTAGACCTGACAGAGGATCCCTCTCTGGGGCCAACGTCCTGACTTTC
-	TRBJ1-2	-	TRBV19	CASSLQGTTNYGYTF	TGTGCCAGTAGTCTCCAGGGGACAACTAACTATGGCTACACCTTC
-	TRBJ1-5	-	TRBV19	CASSKQGNQPQHF	TGTGCCAGTAGTAAACAGGGCAATCAGCCCCAGCATTTT
-	TRBJ1-4	-	TRBV5-8	CASSLGGPGATNEKLFF	TGTGCCAGCAGCTTGGGAGGGCCAGGGGCAACTAATGAAAAACTGTTTTTT
-	TRBJ1-1	-	TRBV6-6	CASTPAAPYTEAFF	TGTGCCAGCACCCCAGCGGCCCCATACACTGAAGCTTTCTTT
-	TRBJ2-7	-	TRBV11-2	CASSPLRGQDIEQYF	TGTGCCAGCAGCCCCCTCCGGGGACAAGACATAGAGCAGTACTTC
-	TRBJ2-3	TRBD2	TRBV28	CASSFPPTSGVTDTQYF	TGTGCCAGCAGTTTTCCGCCGACTAGCGGGGTCACAGATACGCAGTATTTT
-	TRBJ2-7	-	TRBV9	CASSLFEGNYEQYF	TGTGCCAGCAGTTTGTTCGAGGGCAACTACGAGCAGTACTTC
-	TRBJ2-1	TRBD2	TRBV11-2	CASSLILASSYNEQFF	TGTGCCAGCAGCTTGATACTAGCGTCCTCCTACAATGAGCAGTTCTTC
-	TRBJ2-3	TRBD2	TRBV27	CASSSPRGARTDTQYF	TGTGCCAGCAGTTCCCCGCGGGGGGCGCGCACAGATACGCAGTATTTT
-	TRBJ2-1	TRBD1	TRBV9	CASSATGGMNEQFF	TGTGCCAGCAGCGCGACAGGGGGCATGAATGAGCAGTTCTTC
-	TRBJ1-1	-	TRBV7-8	CASSLTGPEAFF	TGTGCCAGCAGCTTGACAGGCCCCGAAGCTTTCTTT
few	TRBJ2-1	-	TRBV14	CASSLRLAAGNEQFF	TGTGCCAGCAGCCTTCGGCTAGCAGCAGGCAATGAGCAGTTCTTC
-	TRBJ1-4	-	TRBV29-1	CSVKSPATNEKLFF	TGCAGCGTTAAGAGCCCTGCAACTAATGAAAAACTGTTTTTT
-	TRBJ1-4	-	TRBV29-1	CSAGSVDEKLFF	TGCAGCGCCGGGTCCGTGGATGAAAAACTGTTTTTT